This record looks at one T cell receptor beta chain sequence and its context. Its antigen is not identified. V gave up 0 bases and J gave up 2 bases; unmatched junction bases: 9. CDR1 and CDR2 (germline): SGHRS, YFSETQ. This CDR3 region has 17 residues. The data derive from a study of shared clonotypes between healthy human individuals. Points from the study as a whole: Rarefaction revealed incomplete sorted-subset sequencing despite large depth. Unshared clonotypes carried lower generation probabilities than those common to all four donors. A generally larger estimated richness was seen in naive subsets than in memory subsets.

In the authors' methods: Filtering was not the same, since immunoSEQ gave junction-only sequences without quality scores. Profiling relied on immunoSEQ multiplex PCR, and the TCRdb table lists in-frame clones only, not all of them. V, J and clone size were drawn from that table, and D and trimming were deduced from the DNA. The sample has about 990,000 clones; approximately 78% are singletons. The source material was memory CD4+ T cells from PBMCs. Stated subset: CD45RA-negative fraction. V and J are TRBV5-1 and TRBJ2-3; 7 nucleotides line up with TRBD2. The receptor comes from a man aged 18 to 29 in good health. Some clones in this sample may be carry-over from other donors' samples. CDR3 protein: CASSLATSSSITDTQYF. The CDR3 bases are TGCGCCAGCAGCTTGGCGACTAGCTCCTCAATCACAGATACGCAGTATTTT.